A single sample gave rise to the 15 T cell receptor beta chains below, sequenced in a study of OX40 agonist ivuxolimab in advanced cancers. Method: immunoSEQ multiplex PCR; TCRdb's copy keeps in-frame clones and lacks some. Counted here are roughly 98,000 clones, about 79% occurring once; the ten biggest clones make up over 1.1%. Sample: CD4+ or CD8+ T cells sorted from blood, taken in a trial of the OX40 agonist ivuxolimab. All receptors come from an adult with an advanced solid tumor such as melanoma, head and neck, liver or kidney cancer.

This clone appeared a single time. The CDR3 sequence: CASSLTGRETEAFF. CDR3 sequence (DNA): TGTGCCAGCAGCTTGACAGGGAGAGAGACTGAAGCTTTCTTT. The gene calls are TRBV7-9 and TRBJ1-1; the match to TRBD1 covers 7 bases. The CDR3 extends over 14 amino acids. Germline V lookup: CDR1 SEHNR, CDR2 FQNEAQ (reference sequence). With V trimmed by 3 bases and J by 5 bases, 6 bases remained unmatched.

This rearrangement joins TRBV28 to TRBJ1-3, with D perhaps matching TRBD1 (5 bases). Germline V gene lookup returns CDR1 MDHEN and CDR2 SYDVKM. Trimming took off 1 base at V and 3 bases at J, with 7 bases between the two ends. The CDR3 sequence is 14 residues long. This CDR3 reads CASSLFRDGNTIYF. The CDR3 DNA follows: TGTGCCAGCAGTTTATTCAGGGATGGAAACACCATATATTTT.

The chain joins TRBV27 to TRBJ1-6; 7 bases are shared with TRBD1. V shed 5 bases and J 9 bases; nucleotides not matched to a gene: 4. The CDR3 consists of 13 residues. Germline V gene data show CDR1 as MNHEY and CDR2 as SMNVEV (reference sequence). This chain's CDR3 is CASSADRSSPLHF. The CDR3 DNA is TGTGCCAGCAGTGCGGACAGGTCTTCACCCCTCCACTTT.

This chain connects TRBV2 to TRBJ2-1; TRBD1 matches 8 bases. V shed 5 bases and J 1 base; nucleotides not matched to a gene: 7. CDR1 and CDR2 from the germline V gene are SNHLY and FYNNEI. The CDR3 length is 16 residues. DNA for the CDR3: TGTGCCAGCAGTCCCCGACAGGGGATATCCTACAATGAGCAGTTCTTC. It is translated as CASSPRQGISYNEQFF.

The CDR3 protein is CASSPGQGRYEQYF. In DNA form, the CDR3 reads TGCGCCAGCAGCCCTGGACAGGGCCGGTACGAGCAGTACTTC. The rearrangement uses TRBV5-1 and TRBJ2-7; 8 bases agree with TRBD1. Per the germline V gene, CDR1 is SGHRS and CDR2 is YFSETQ. The CDR3 totals 14 residues. The V and J ends lost 4 bases and 4 bases, in that order; junction bases with no gene match: 7.

This chain links TRBV10-2 with TRBJ2-2; the match to TRBD1 covers 7 bases. Per germline, CDR1 WSHSY and CDR2 SAAADI. CDR3 length equals 14 residues. J gave up 2 bases and V 6 bases, and 3 bases lay outside the gene matches. CDR3 in DNA: TGCGCCAGCAGCCGGGACAGTAACACCGGGGAGCTGTTTTTT. Its protein is CASSRDSNTGELFF.

Of note for this clone: Its ends do not fully match the called genes, so a read error is possible. J is TRBJ1-6 and V is TRBV19, with TRBD1 matching over 7 bases. There are 14 residues in the CDR3. Germline lookup yields CDR1 LNHDA and CDR2 SQIVND (reference sequence). The CDR3 DNA reads TGTGCGAGTAGTAGGGGGACAGTAAATTCACCCCTCCACTTT. It codes for CASSRGTVNSPLHF.

The genes are TRBV18 and TRBJ2-5; D not certain. The CDR3 totals 12 residues. The germline V gene encodes CDR1 KGHSH and CDR2 LQKENI. The germline V and J ends were trimmed by 4 bases and 5 bases, with 8 bases remaining between them. The CDR3 DNA reads as TGTGCCAGCTCACTGCTCGCGGAGACCCAGTACTTC. Translated: CASSLLAETQYF.

The V call is TRBV2, the J call TRBJ1-4, with D hard to call. V lost 5 bases to trimming and J lost 6 bases, with 4 bases between them. In germline, CDR1 is SNHLY, CDR2 FYNNEI. The CDR3 is made up of 11 amino acids. The CDR3, as DNA: TGTGCCAGCAGTCAAGATGAAAAACTGTTTTTT. This sequence encodes CASSQDEKLFF.

The chain has TRBV5-4 and TRBJ2-3; no firm D call. Trimming pared 4 bases from V and 4 bases from J, leaving 4 bases between. Germline CDR1 reads SGHNT; CDR2 reads YYREEE (reference sequence). The CDR3 spans 11 residues. The CDR3 DNA reads TGTGCCAGCAGCGCAGCAGATACGCAGTATTTT. This sequence encodes CASSAADTQYF.

This clone has more than one count but fewer than ten. The rearrangement uses TRBV28 and TRBJ1-2; TRBD1 agrees at 9 bases. In germline, CDR1 is MDHEN, CDR2 SYDVKM. This CDR3 is 14 amino acids long. V shed 4 bases and J 3 bases; nucleotides not matched to a gene: 3. The DNA for the CDR3 is TGTGCCAGCAGTTCACAGGGGGCGGACTATGGCTACACCTTC. This sequence encodes CASSSQGADYGYTF.

This clone was picked up one time. The rearrangement links TRBV2 to TRBJ2-1; a weak D match, TRBD1 (5 bases). The V end was cut by 3 bases, the J end by 3 bases, with 12 bases between. Germline V gene data show CDR1 as SNHLY and CDR2 as FYNNEI. The CDR3 spans 15 residues. The chain's CDR3 is CASSEQGSIYNEQFF. CDR3 sequence (DNA): TGTGCCAGCAGTGAGCAGGGAAGTATCTACAATGAGCAGTTCTTC.

The J gene is TRBJ2-7, the V gene TRBV6-6; D tentatively reads TRBD1 or TRBD2 (5 bases each). The CDR3 covers 14 residues. Per germline, CDR1 MNHNY and CDR2 SVGAGI (reference sequence). Trimming took off 5 bases at V and 3 bases at J, with 14 bases between the two ends. This chain's CDR3 is CASSGTGTVYEQYF. CDR3 coding DNA: TGTGCCAGCAGTGGTACCGGGACGGTCTACGAGCAGTACTTC.

The chain has TRBV6-5 and TRBJ2-7, with 7 bases identical to TRBD1. Germline V gene lookup returns CDR1 MNHEY and CDR2 SVGAGI. V trimming: 8 bases; J trimming: 4 bases; junction bases outside the gene matches: 8. The CDR3 spans 13 residues. The CDR3 here is CASENAGGYEQYF. CDR3 DNA sequence: TGTGCCAGCGAAAACGCAGGGGGTTACGAGCAGTACTTC.

The J gene is TRBJ2-2, the V gene TRBV5-1, with 7 bases matching TRBD1. The CDR3 contains 15 residues. J gave up 7 bases and V 1 base, and 7 bases lay outside the gene matches. CDR1 is SGHRS and CDR2 is YFSETQ in the germline V gene. The CDR3 reads CASSLRQGSGGELFF. As DNA, the CDR3 is TGCGCCAGCAGCTTGAGACAGGGTTCGGGCGGGGAGCTGTTTTTT.